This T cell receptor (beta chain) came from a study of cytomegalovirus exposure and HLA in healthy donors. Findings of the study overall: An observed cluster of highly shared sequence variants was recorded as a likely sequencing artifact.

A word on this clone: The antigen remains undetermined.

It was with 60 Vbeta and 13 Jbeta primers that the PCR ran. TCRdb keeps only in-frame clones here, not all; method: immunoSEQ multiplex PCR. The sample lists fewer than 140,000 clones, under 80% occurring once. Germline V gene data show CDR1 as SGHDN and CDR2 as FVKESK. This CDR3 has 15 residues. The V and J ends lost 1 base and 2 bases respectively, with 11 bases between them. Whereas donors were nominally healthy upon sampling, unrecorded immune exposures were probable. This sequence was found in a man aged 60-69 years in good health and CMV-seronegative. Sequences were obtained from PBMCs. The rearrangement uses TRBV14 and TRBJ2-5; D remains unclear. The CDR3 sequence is CASSQGGTNQETQYF. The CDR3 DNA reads TGTGCCAGCAGCCAAGGAGGCACCAATCAAGAGACCCAGTACTTC.